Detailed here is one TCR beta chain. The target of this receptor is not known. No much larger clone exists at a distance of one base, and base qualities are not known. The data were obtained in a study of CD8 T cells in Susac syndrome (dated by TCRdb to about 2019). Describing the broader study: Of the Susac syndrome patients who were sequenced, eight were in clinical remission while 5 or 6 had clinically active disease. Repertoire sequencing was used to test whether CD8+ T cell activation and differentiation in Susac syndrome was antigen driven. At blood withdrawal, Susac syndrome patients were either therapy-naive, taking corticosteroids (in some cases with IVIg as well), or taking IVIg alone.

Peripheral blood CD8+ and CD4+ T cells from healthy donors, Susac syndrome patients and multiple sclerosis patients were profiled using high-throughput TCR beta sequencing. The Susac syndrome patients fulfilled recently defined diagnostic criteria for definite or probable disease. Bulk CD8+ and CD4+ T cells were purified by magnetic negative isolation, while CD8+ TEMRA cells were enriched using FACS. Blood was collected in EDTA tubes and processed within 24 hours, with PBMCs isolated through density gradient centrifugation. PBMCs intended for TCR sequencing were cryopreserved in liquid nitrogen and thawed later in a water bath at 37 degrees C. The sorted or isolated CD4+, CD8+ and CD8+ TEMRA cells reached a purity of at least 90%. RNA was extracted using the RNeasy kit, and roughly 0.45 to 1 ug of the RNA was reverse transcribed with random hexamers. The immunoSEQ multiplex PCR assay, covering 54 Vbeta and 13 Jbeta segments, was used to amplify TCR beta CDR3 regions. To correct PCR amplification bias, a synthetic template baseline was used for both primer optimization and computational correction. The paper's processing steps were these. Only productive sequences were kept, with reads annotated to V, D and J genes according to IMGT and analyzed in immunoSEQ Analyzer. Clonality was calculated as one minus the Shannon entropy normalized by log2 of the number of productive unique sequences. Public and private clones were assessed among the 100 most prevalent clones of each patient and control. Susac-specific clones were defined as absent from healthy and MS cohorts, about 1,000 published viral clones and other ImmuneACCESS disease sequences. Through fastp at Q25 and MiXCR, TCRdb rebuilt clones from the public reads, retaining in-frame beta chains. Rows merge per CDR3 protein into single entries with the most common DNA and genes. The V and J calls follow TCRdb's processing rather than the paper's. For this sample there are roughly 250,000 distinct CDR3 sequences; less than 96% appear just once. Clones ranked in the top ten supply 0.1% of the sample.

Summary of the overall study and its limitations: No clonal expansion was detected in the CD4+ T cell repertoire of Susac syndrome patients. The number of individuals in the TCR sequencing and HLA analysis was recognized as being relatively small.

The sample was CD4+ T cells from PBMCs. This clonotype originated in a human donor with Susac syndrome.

The DNA sequence is as follows: TGCAGTGCTAGCCCACGGTGGGAGCGCCCATTCTCCTACAATGAGCAGTTCTTC. Its coded protein is CSASPRWERPFSYNEQFF. The chain is assembled from TRBV20-1 and TRBJ2-1; a weak D assignment points to TRBD2 (5 bases agree). Cut back by 3 bases and 0 bases, the V and J ends lie 21 bases apart. Taken from the germline V gene (reference sequence), the CDR1 and CDR2 loops are DFQATT and SNEGSKA. Inclusive of the bounding cysteine and phenylalanine, the CDR3 is 18 residues long. Just CDR3 DNA is preserved here, 54 bases in frame from base 1.